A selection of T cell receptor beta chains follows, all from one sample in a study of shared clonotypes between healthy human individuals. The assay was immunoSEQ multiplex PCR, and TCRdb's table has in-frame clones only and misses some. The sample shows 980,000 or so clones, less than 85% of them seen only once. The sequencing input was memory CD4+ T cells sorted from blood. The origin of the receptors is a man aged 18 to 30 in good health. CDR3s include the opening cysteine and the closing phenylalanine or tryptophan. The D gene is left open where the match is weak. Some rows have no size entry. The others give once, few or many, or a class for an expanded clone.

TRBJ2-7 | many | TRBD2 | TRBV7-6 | CASSPGTSGRVPYEQYF | TGTGCCAGCAGCCCCGGGACTAGCGGGAGGGTTCCCTACGAGCAGTACTTC
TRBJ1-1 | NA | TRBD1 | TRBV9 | CASSLRQGATEAFF | TGTGCCAGCAGCTTACGACAGGGGGCCACTGAAGCTTTCTTT
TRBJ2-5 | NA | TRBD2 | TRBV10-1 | CASSLAGPTGTQYF | TGCGCCAGCAGCTTAGCGGGTCCCACGGGGACCCAGTACTTC
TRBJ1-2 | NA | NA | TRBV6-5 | CASSSYVRDSYGYTF | TGTGCCAGCAGTTCCTACGTCCGAGACAGCTATGGCTACACCTTC
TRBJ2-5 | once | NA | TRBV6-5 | CASTLGRETQYF | TGTGCCAGCACCCTCGGTAGGGAGACCCAGTACTTC
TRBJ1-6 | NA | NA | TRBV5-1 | CASSLAGERNSPLHF | TGCGCCAGCAGCTTGGCCGGCGAAAGGAATTCACCCCTCCACTTT
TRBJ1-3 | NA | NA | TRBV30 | CAWSANSGNTIYF | TGTGCCTGGAGTGCAAACTCTGGAAACACCATATATTTT
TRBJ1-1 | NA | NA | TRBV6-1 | CASAGGALNTEAFF | TGTGCCAGCGCCGGGGGTGCCCTGAACACTGAAGCTTTCTTT
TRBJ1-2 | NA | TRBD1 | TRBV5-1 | CASNPSGTGGYGYTF | TGCGCCAGCAACCCTTCCGGGACAGGAGGGTATGGCTACACCTTC
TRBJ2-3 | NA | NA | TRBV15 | CATSRDLVGPDTQYF | TGTGCCACCAGCAGAGATCTGGTCGGACCAGATACGCAGTATTTT
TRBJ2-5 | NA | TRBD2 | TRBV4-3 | CASSPGTSGSMETQYF | TGCGCCAGCAGCCCGGGGACTAGCGGGAGTATGGAGACCCAGTACTTC
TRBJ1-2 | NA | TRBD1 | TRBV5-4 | CASSLGTGGYTF | TGTGCCAGCAGCTTGGGGACAGGGGGCTACACCTTC
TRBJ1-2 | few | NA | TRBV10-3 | CAISDQDNYGYTF | TGTGCCATCAGTGACCAAGACAACTATGGCTACACCTTC
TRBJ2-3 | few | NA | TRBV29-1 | CSVKGLVQGGTDTQYF | TGCAGCGTTAAAGGATTAGTGCAGGGTGGCACAGATACGCAGTATTTT
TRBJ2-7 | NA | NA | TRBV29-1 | CSVAWAFEDEQYF | TGCAGCGTTGCATGGGCCTTTGAGGACGAGCAGTACTTC
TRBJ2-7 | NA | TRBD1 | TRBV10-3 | CAIRPMTGAVYEQYF | TGTGCCATCAGGCCTATGACAGGGGCTGTCTACGAGCAGTACTTC
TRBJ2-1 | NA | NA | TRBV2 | CASSGGGVNEQFF | TGTGCCAGCAGTGGTGGTGGGGTCAATGAGCAGTTCTTC
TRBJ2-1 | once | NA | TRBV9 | CASSPSLGSYNEQFF | TGTGCCAGCAGCCCCAGCCTGGGGTCCTACAATGAGCAGTTCTTC
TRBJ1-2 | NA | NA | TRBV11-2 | CASSTGRGGWNGYTF | TGTGCCAGCAGCACCGGGCGTGGAGGGTGGAATGGCTACACCTTC
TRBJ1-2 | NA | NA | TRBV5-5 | CASSLQENYGYTF | TGTGCCAGCAGTTTACAAGAGAACTATGGCTACACCTTC
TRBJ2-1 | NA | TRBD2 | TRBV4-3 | CASSSTSGFNEQFF | TGCGCCAGCAGCTCGACTAGCGGGTTCAATGAGCAGTTCTTC
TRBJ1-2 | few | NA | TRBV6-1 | CASRFKLGPYGYTF | TGTGCCAGCCGCTTCAAGTTAGGTCCCTATGGCTACACCTTC
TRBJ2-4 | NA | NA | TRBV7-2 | CASLSRGAKNIQYF | TGTGCCTCCCTGTCCCGGGGCGCCAAAAACATTCAGTACTTC
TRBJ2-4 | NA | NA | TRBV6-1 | CASSPEKGIIGIQYF | TGTGCCAGCAGCCCTGAGAAAGGGATCATCGGCATTCAGTACTTC
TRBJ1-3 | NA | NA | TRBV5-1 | CASSLSGAGNTIYF | TGCGCCAGCAGCTTGTCGGGAGCTGGAAACACCATATATTTT
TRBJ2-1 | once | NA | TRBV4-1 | CASSHGGPSSYNEQFF | TGCGCCAGCAGCCATGGGGGGCCTAGCTCCTACAATGAGCAGTTCTTC
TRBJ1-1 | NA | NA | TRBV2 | CASTEGPMNTEAFF | TGTGCCAGCACCGAGGGGCCAATGAACACTGAAGCTTTCTTT
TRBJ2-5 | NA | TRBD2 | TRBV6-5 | CASRASGGVKETQYF | TGTGCCAGCAGGGCCAGCGGGGGAGTCAAAGAGACCCAGTACTTC
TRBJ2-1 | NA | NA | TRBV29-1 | CSVEELKSYNEQFF | TGCAGCGTTGAAGAACTAAAAAGTTACAATGAGCAGTTCTTC
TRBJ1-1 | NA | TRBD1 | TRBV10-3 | CAISLEGQGARTEAFF | TGTGCCATCAGTCTAGAAGGACAGGGGGCACGGACTGAAGCTTTCTTT
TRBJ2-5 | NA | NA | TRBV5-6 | CASSLNLQGKETQYF | TGTGCCAGCAGCTTAAATCTACAGGGAAAAGAGACCCAGTACTTC
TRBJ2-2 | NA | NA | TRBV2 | CASSQTGANTGELFF | TGTGCCAGCAGTCAGACCGGGGCCAACACCGGGGAGCTGTTTTTT
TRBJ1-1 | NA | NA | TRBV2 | CASGFRNTEAFF | TGTGCCAGTGGATTTAGGAACACTGAAGCTTTCTTT
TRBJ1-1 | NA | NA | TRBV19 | CASSKPNGGEAFF | TGTGCCAGTAGTAAACCTAACGGGGGAGAAGCTTTCTTT
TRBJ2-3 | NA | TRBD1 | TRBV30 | CAWRRTGGDTQYF | TGTGCCTGGAGGAGGACAGGAGGAGATACGCAGTATTTT
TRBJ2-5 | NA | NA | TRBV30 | CAWTIGRLRGETQYF | TGTGCCTGGACCATTGGACGGTTAAGGGGAGAGACCCAGTACTTC
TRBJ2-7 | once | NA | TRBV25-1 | CASSPRDVGYEQYF | TGTGCCAGCAGTCCCCGGGACGTAGGCTACGAGCAGTACTTC
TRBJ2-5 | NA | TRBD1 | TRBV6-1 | CASSRGQAYQETQYF | TGTGCCAGCAGTAGAGGACAGGCGTACCAAGAGACCCAGTACTTC
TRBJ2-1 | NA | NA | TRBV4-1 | CASSQGLEPGLNEQFF | TGCGCCAGCAGCCAAGGATTAGAGCCGGGGCTCAATGAGCAGTTCTTC
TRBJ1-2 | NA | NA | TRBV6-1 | CASSTGFGGYTF | TGTGCCAGCAGTACAGGGTTCGGTGGCTACACCTTC
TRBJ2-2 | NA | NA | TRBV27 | CASSLIQGLDTGELFF | TGTGCCAGCAGTTTAATACAGGGCCTGGACACCGGGGAGCTGTTTTTT
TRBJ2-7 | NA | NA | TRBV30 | CAWSRLGEQYF | TGTGCCTGGAGTCGTCTAGGGGAGCAGTACTTC
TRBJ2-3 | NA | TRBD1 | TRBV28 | CASSSQRDRPETQYF | TGTGCCAGCAGTTCCCAACGGGACAGGCCTGAAACGCAGTATTTT
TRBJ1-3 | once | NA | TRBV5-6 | CASSLTTLGNTIYF | TGTGCCAGCAGCTTGACGACTCTAGGAAACACCATATATTTT
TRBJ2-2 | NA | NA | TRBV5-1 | CASSLVQGTGELFF | TGCGCCAGCAGCTTGGTTCAGGGGACCGGGGAGCTGTTTTTT
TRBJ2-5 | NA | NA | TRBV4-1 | CASSQGQGQAETQYF | TGCGCCAGCAGCCAAGGTCAGGGGCAAGCAGAGACCCAGTACTTC
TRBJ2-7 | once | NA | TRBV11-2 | CASSLDRGSEQYF | TGTGCCAGCAGCTTAGATCGAGGGAGCGAGCAGTACTTC
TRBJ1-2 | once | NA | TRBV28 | CASSSLGRGYTF | TGTGCCAGCAGTTCCTTAGGACGGGGCTACACCTTC
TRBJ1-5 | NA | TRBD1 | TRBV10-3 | CATGTVDSNQPQHF | TGTGCCACCGGGACAGTTGATAGCAATCAGCCCCAGCATTTT
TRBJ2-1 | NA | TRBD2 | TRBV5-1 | CASSLQPSGSANEQFF | TGCGCCAGCAGCTTACAACCTAGCGGGTCGGCTAATGAGCAGTTCTTC
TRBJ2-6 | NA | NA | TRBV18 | CASSPGLSSVSGANVLTF | TGTGCCAGCTCACCAGGACTGAGCTCCGTCTCTGGGGCCAACGTCCTGACTTTC
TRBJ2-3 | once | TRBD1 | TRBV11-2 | CASSLGGRQGTDTQYF | TGTGCCAGCAGCTTAGGAGGAAGACAGGGGACAGATACGCAGTATTTT
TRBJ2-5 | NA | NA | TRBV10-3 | CAISELGGVETQYF | TGTGCCATCAGTGAACTGGGCGGGGTAGAGACCCAGTACTTC
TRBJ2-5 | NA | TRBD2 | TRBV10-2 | CASSEWISGGQETQYF | TGCGCCAGCAGTGAGTGGATTAGCGGGGGGCAAGAGACCCAGTACTTC
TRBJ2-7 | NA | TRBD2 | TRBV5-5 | CASSVTPGGYEQYF | TGTGCCAGCAGCGTAACCCCGGGGGGGTACGAGCAGTACTTC
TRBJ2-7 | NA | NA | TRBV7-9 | CASSGNGAEQYF | TGTGCCAGCAGCGGGAATGGGGCCGAGCAGTACTTC
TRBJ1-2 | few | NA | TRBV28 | CASSLDDIGTRGYTF | TGTGCCAGCAGTTTAGACGACATCGGTACGAGAGGCTACACCTTC
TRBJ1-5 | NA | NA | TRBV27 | CASSLSRNQPQHF | TGTGCCAGCAGTTTAAGCAGAAATCAGCCCCAGCATTTT